The table lists the clone carrying this TCR beta chain with many counts. Antigen specificity is unknown. These patients, aged 18 to 65, had recently diagnosed hyperthyroidism lasting under 2 months. This specimen comes from a study of T cells in Graves' hyperthyroidism and ophthalmopathy. TCR beta CDR3 regions were amplified from RNA transcripts. The primer set for the first-round RT-PCR of the TCR CDR3 was HTBI. TCRdb analysed the multiplex PCR reads with MiXCR anew, one entry per CDR3 protein. The data hold 45,000 to 55,000 distinct CDR3 sequences, with roughly 50% observed a single time. Overall study results and limits: Ophthalmopathy was separated from stable hyperthyroidism by a 13 V-J model. Most clonotypes expanded in thyroid above 0.001 were likewise present in blood.

Source material: peripheral blood or thyroid tissue (not recorded which). The receptor comes from a man aged 18 to 35 with Graves' hyperthyroidism.

The chain's CDR3 is CSAKPEKPIRSGELFF. The CDR3 bases are TGCAGTGCCAAGCCCGAAAAACCGATTAGGTCCGGGGAGCTGTTTTTT. The rearrangement uses TRBV20-1 and TRBJ2-2; D unclear. This CDR3 has 16 residues. Trimming took off 6 bases at V and 6 bases at J, with 23 bases between the two ends. In germline, CDR1 is DFQATT, CDR2 SNEGSKA (reference sequence).